This T cell receptor beta chain originates from a study of blood T cell repertoires in COVID-19. Study-level background: The analysed material was cDNA or gDNA that came from T cells, B-cell-depleted T cells, or PBMCs.

Method: immunoSEQ multiplex PCR; TCRdb's copy keeps in-frame clones and lacks some. The sample shows approximately 40,000 clones, 88% of them seen only once. The clonotype originates from a human donor in a cohort sampled during active COVID-19. The sample consisted of peripheral blood.

The CDR3: CASSLRLAGPLNEQFF. CDR3 DNA sequence: TGTGCCAGCAGCCTCCGACTAGCGGGCCCCCTCAATGAGCAGTTCTTC. The chain employs TRBV5-5 and TRBJ2-1; 10 bases fit TRBD2. The length of the CDR3 is 16 residues. From germline, CDR1 is SGHKS and CDR2 YYEKEE (reference sequence). The trim removed 4 bases at V and 6 bases at J, leaving 10 bases unmatched. The entire variable domain, with the rest obtained from reference TRBV5-5 and TRBJ2-1, is as follows: DAGVTQSPTHLIKTRGQQVTLRCSPISGHKSVSWYQQVLGQGPQFIFQYYEKEERGRGNFPDRFSARQFPNYSSELNVNALLLGDSALYLCASSLRLAGPLNEQFFGPGTRLTVL.